This T cell receptor beta chain is drawn from a study of blood T cell repertoires in COVID-19. Libraries were prepared by immunoSEQ multiplex PCR; TCRdb keeps only in-frame clonotypes and omits some of them. The repertoire holds roughly 500,000 clones, with approximately 90% as singletons. The CDR3 loop spans 17 amino acids. Germline V gives CDR1 LGHDT, CDR2 YNNKEL (reference sequence). V gave up 2 bases and J gave up 3 bases, with 16 bases separating them. This clonotype originated in a woman aged 40 to 50 who had recovered from COVID-19. This sequence joins TRBV3-1 (or the pseudogene TRBV3-2) and TRBJ2-2; D is ambiguous. The specimen sequenced was PBMCs or T cells enriched from blood (not recorded which). CDR3 sequence reads: CASSQSWVLVHTGELFF. CDR3 sequence (DNA): TGTGCCAGCAGCCAATCGTGGGTGCTAGTGCACACCGGGGAGCTGTTTTTT.